Here is one T cell receptor (beta chain) with its context. The antigen remains unidentified. This entry comes from a study of cytomegalovirus exposure and HLA in healthy donors. Researchers ran the PCR with 60 Vbeta and 13 Jbeta primers. Repertoires were generated with immunoSEQ multiplex PCR, while TCRdb's copy carries only in-frame clones and drops some. This sample's table reports around 100,000 clones. V was shortened by 5 bases and J by 4 bases, with 11 bases between the two germline ends. This CDR3 region has 13 residues. The germline gives CDR1 PRHDT, CDR2 FYEKMQ (reference sequence). General observations from the study: It was reported in a later analysis that an Asian-associated ancestry cluster showed fewer N-insertions than the roughly 660-donor mean. Later genetic work tied a missense DCLRE1C variant to beta-chain V and J trimming. Accurate HLA-A and HLA-B prediction from TCR beta sequences was reported for most subjects. The study assumed roughly uniform donor sequencing depth for presence/absence analyses.

This TCR came from a middle-aged man in good health and CMV-seropositive. Sequencing used PBMCs. The gene calls are TRBV13 and TRBJ1-2; the D is unclear. The CDR3 loop reads CASSIGEAYGYTF. The CDR3 coding sequence is TGTGCCAGCAGCATCGGGGAGGCCTATGGCTACACCTTC.